This is a list of T cell receptor beta chains from one sample in a study of early T cells in non-severe SARS-CoV-2 infection. TCRdb ran MiXCR on the 5' RACE reads and lists one entry per CDR3 protein. Of around 61,000 distinct CDR3 sequences listed, 10% to 15% are singletons. Sequenced input: whole blood. All receptors come from an adult who was a healthcare worker with PCR-confirmed SARS-CoV-2 infection or an uninfected control (not recorded which). Each CDR3 is given with its conserved first and last residue. Fields, in order: CDR3 DNA, CDR3 protein, clone size, J gene, V gene, D gene. A D gene is named only where the DNA matches it firmly. A clone size is listed for some rows: how often the clone was seen (once, few, many), or a class if it is expanded.

cdr3_nt: TGTGCCAGCATTCGGAGCACTGAAGCTTTCTTT; cdr3_aa: CASIRSTEAFF; clone_size: NA; j_call: TRBJ1-1; v_call: TRBV28; d_call: NA
cdr3_nt: TGCAGCGTTGCAGGGGCCGATGAAAAACTGTTTTTT; cdr3_aa: CSVAGADEKLFF; clone_size: many; j_call: TRBJ1-4; v_call: TRBV29-1; d_call: NA
cdr3_nt: TGTGCCACCTCGAGGACAGGGAGCTCCTACGAGCAGTACTTC; cdr3_aa: CATSRTGSSYEQYF; clone_size: NA; j_call: TRBJ2-7; v_call: TRBV19; d_call: TRBD1
cdr3_nt: TGTGCCAGCAGAGCGGGAACAGGGAACACTGAAGCTTTCTTT; cdr3_aa: CASRAGTGNTEAFF; clone_size: many; j_call: TRBJ1-1; v_call: TRBV6-1; d_call: NA
cdr3_nt: TGTGCCACCTCACAGGCGGCAGGTCGAGGAGGTTCTGAAGCTTTCTTT; cdr3_aa: CATSQAAGRGGSEAFF; clone_size: once; j_call: TRBJ1-1; v_call: TRBV6-5; d_call: NA
cdr3_nt: TGCAGTGCTAGGCCCCGACTAGGGGGCACCACCGGGGAGCTGTTTTTT; cdr3_aa: CSARPRLGGTTGELFF; clone_size: NA; j_call: TRBJ2-2; v_call: TRBV20-1; d_call: NA
cdr3_nt: TGTGCCAGCAGCTGGGGACCGAACACTGAAGCTTTCTTT; cdr3_aa: CASSWGPNTEAFF; clone_size: many; j_call: TRBJ1-1; v_call: TRBV7-6; d_call: NA
cdr3_nt: TGTGCCAGCAGTCCCCGGACAGGGGGATATAATTCACCCCTCCACTTT; cdr3_aa: CASSPRTGGYNSPLHF; clone_size: NA; j_call: TRBJ1-6; v_call: TRBV28; d_call: TRBD1
cdr3_nt: TGCAGTGCCCGCGGGAGAAGGGCTGGAAACACCATATATTTT; cdr3_aa: CSARGRRAGNTIYF; clone_size: many; j_call: TRBJ1-3; v_call: TRBV20-1; d_call: NA
cdr3_nt: TGTGCCAGCTCACGGAGCGGGTCCGTGGAACGCGAGCAGTACTTC; cdr3_aa: CASSRSGSVEREQYF; clone_size: many; j_call: TRBJ2-7; v_call: TRBV18; d_call: NA
cdr3_nt: TGTGCCAGCAGTTACCGAGCAGTTCCCTATGGCTACACCTTC; cdr3_aa: CASSYRAVPYGYTF; clone_size: few; j_call: TRBJ1-2; v_call: TRBV6-5; d_call: NA
cdr3_nt: TGTGCCTGGAGTGTTGGGGGGACCACAGATACGCAGTATTTT; cdr3_aa: CAWSVGGTTDTQYF; clone_size: many; j_call: TRBJ2-3; v_call: TRBV30; d_call: NA
cdr3_nt: TGTGCCAGCAGCTTAGGGGGAAACACCATATATTTT; cdr3_aa: CASSLGGNTIYF; clone_size: many; j_call: TRBJ1-3; v_call: TRBV6-5; d_call: NA
cdr3_nt: TGCAGCGTTCTGAATAGCGGGAGGACAGATACGCAGTATTTT; cdr3_aa: CSVLNSGRTDTQYF; clone_size: NA; j_call: TRBJ2-3; v_call: TRBV29-1; d_call: TRBD2
cdr3_nt: TGTGCCAGCAGGGACAGGGTAGGAATCCCCTACAATGAGCAGTTCTTC; cdr3_aa: CASRDRVGIPYNEQFF; clone_size: many; j_call: TRBJ2-1; v_call: TRBV6-1; d_call: TRBD1
cdr3_nt: TGCAGTGCCGGCAGGGAATGGACTAGCATTTCCTACAATGAGCAGTTCTTC; cdr3_aa: CSAGREWTSISYNEQFF; clone_size: many; j_call: TRBJ2-1; v_call: TRBV20-1; d_call: TRBD2
cdr3_nt: TGTGCCAGCAGCTTACCCGGGGGCGCGAGAACTGAAGCTTTCTTT; cdr3_aa: CASSLPGGARTEAFF; clone_size: many; j_call: TRBJ1-1; v_call: TRBV7-6; d_call: NA
cdr3_nt: TGTGCCAGTACCCAGCGGGGGATGGAGCCCCAGCATTTT; cdr3_aa: CASTQRGMEPQHF; clone_size: many; j_call: TRBJ1-5; v_call: TRBV19; d_call: NA
cdr3_nt: TGTGCCAGCATTCAGAACACTGAAGCTTTCTTT; cdr3_aa: CASIQNTEAFF; clone_size: many; j_call: TRBJ1-1; v_call: TRBV12-3/TRBV12-4; d_call: NA
cdr3_nt: TGTGCCAGCAGTCCCTATCGCGGGGGCGTCCGGGGCACAGATACGCAGTATTTT; cdr3_aa: CASSPYRGGVRGTDTQYF; clone_size: many; j_call: TRBJ2-3; v_call: TRBV27; d_call: NA
cdr3_nt: TGTGCCAGCAGTTTCGGGGGGCTAGCCGCTTTCTTT; cdr3_aa: CASSFGGLAAFF; clone_size: many; j_call: TRBJ1-1; v_call: TRBV12-3/TRBV12-4; d_call: NA
cdr3_nt: TGTGCCAGCAGTATGGGACAGGGGACAGTTACCCCTAATCAGCCCCAGCATTTT; cdr3_aa: CASSMGQGTVTPNQPQHF; clone_size: many; j_call: TRBJ1-5; v_call: TRBV12-3/TRBV12-4; d_call: TRBD1
cdr3_nt: TGTGCCAGCAGCCAAGATCGGGAAGGGATCGCCATGAACACTGAAGCTTTCTTT; cdr3_aa: CASSQDREGIAMNTEAFF; clone_size: many; j_call: TRBJ1-1; v_call: TRBV4-2; d_call: NA
cdr3_nt: TGTGCCAGCAGTTTACCAGGGGGAATAGATACGCAGTATTTT; cdr3_aa: CASSLPGGIDTQYF; clone_size: NA; j_call: TRBJ2-3; v_call: TRBV28; d_call: TRBD1
cdr3_nt: TGCGCCAGCAGCTTGCGGAGCGGGGAGCTGTTTTTT; cdr3_aa: CASSLRSGELFF; clone_size: once; j_call: TRBJ2-2; v_call: TRBV5-1; d_call: NA
cdr3_nt: TGTGCCAGCAGCGTAGAGGCAGGGGGAACGGGGACCTTAAACTACGAGCAGTACTTC; cdr3_aa: CASSVEAGGTGTLNYEQYF; clone_size: few; j_call: TRBJ2-7; v_call: TRBV9; d_call: TRBD1
cdr3_nt: TGTGCCAGCAGCTTTCGTATGCAGGACCCCCACTATGGCTACACCTTC; cdr3_aa: CASSFRMQDPHYGYTF; clone_size: few; j_call: TRBJ1-2; v_call: TRBV7-8; d_call: NA
cdr3_nt: TGTGCCAGCAGCCAAGGCCCCTCCTACAGTGAGCAGTTCTTC; cdr3_aa: CASSQGPSYSEQFF; clone_size: many; j_call: TRBJ2-1; v_call: TRBV3-1; d_call: NA
cdr3_nt: TGTGCCAGCAGTCCTACTGGAGGGGATCTCTACGAGCAGTACTTC; cdr3_aa: CASSPTGGDLYEQYF; clone_size: many; j_call: TRBJ2-7; v_call: TRBV9; d_call: NA
cdr3_nt: TGCGCCAGCAGCTTGTGGGGGGAGGATGAAAAACTGTTTTTT; cdr3_aa: CASSLWGEDEKLFF; clone_size: many; j_call: TRBJ1-4; v_call: TRBV5-1; d_call: NA
cdr3_nt: TGTGCCAGCAGCTTTCAGAGTATCAAAAACATTCAGTACTTC; cdr3_aa: CASSFQSIKNIQYF; clone_size: many; j_call: TRBJ2-4; v_call: TRBV13; d_call: NA
cdr3_nt: TGTGCCAGCACCCCCAGGACAGGCCAAGAGACCCAGTACTTC; cdr3_aa: CASTPRTGQETQYF; clone_size: many; j_call: TRBJ2-5; v_call: TRBV12-3/TRBV12-4; d_call: TRBD1
cdr3_nt: TGTGCCAGCAGCGTAGCCGGGACTGGAGTTGAAGCCCAGTACTTC; cdr3_aa: CASSVAGTGVEAQYF; clone_size: NA; j_call: TRBJ2-5; v_call: TRBV9; d_call: NA
cdr3_nt: TGTGCCAGCAGCCAAGGTGCTAGCGGGGTCTACGAGCAGTACTTC; cdr3_aa: CASSQGASGVYEQYF; clone_size: many; j_call: TRBJ2-7; v_call: TRBV4-2; d_call: TRBD2
cdr3_nt: TGCGCCAGCAGCTCAACCGGGACAGGGCTAGGTGGCTACACCTTC; cdr3_aa: CASSSTGTGLGGYTF; clone_size: many; j_call: TRBJ1-2; v_call: TRBV5-1; d_call: TRBD1
cdr3_nt: TGTGCCAGCAGTGATCCGGGAGGGGTCGGAAACACCATATATTTT; cdr3_aa: CASSDPGGVGNTIYF; clone_size: NA; j_call: TRBJ1-3; v_call: TRBV25-1; d_call: NA
cdr3_nt: TGTGCCAGCAGCCCCCGGGCCAAGGCCCCCCTCGGTTACAATGAGCAGTTCTTC; cdr3_aa: CASSPRAKAPLGYNEQFF; clone_size: many; j_call: TRBJ2-1; v_call: TRBV3-1; d_call: NA
cdr3_nt: TGCAGTGCACCCCCGGGGGGGGGTACGAATGAGCAGTTCTTC; cdr3_aa: CSAPPGGGTNEQFF; clone_size: many; j_call: TRBJ2-1; v_call: TRBV20-1; d_call: TRBD2
cdr3_nt: TGTGCTAGTGGTTCGCGCGGGACAGCCTCACTCCAAGAGACCCAGTACTTC; cdr3_aa: CASGSRGTASLQETQYF; clone_size: many; j_call: TRBJ2-5; v_call: TRBV12-5; d_call: NA
cdr3_nt: TGTGCCAGCAGCGTTCCGGGACTCGTAACGCAGTATTTT; cdr3_aa: CASSVPGLVTQYF; clone_size: many; j_call: TRBJ2-3; v_call: TRBV3-1; d_call: NA
cdr3_nt: TGCAGCGTTCTAGGACACGACCAAGAGACCCAGTACTTC; cdr3_aa: CSVLGHDQETQYF; clone_size: many; j_call: TRBJ2-5; v_call: TRBV29-1; d_call: NA
cdr3_nt: TGTGCTAGTGGGCCGTCGGCCGGAAACACCATATATTTT; cdr3_aa: CASGPSAGNTIYF; clone_size: many; j_call: TRBJ1-3; v_call: TRBV12-5; d_call: NA
cdr3_nt: TGTGCCAGCCTACTAGCGGGGGGGCTTGCAGATACGCAGTATTTT; cdr3_aa: CASLLAGGLADTQYF; clone_size: many; j_call: TRBJ2-3; v_call: TRBV2; d_call: TRBD2
cdr3_nt: TGTGCCAGTAGACGCGGAGCGGGCTTAAACACAGATACGCAGTATTTT; cdr3_aa: CASRRGAGLNTDTQYF; clone_size: many; j_call: TRBJ2-3; v_call: TRBV19; d_call: NA
cdr3_nt: TGTGCCAGCAGCTTAGGAGTGGTCGAGACCCAGTACTTC; cdr3_aa: CASSLGVVETQYF; clone_size: NA; j_call: TRBJ2-5; v_call: TRBV7-9; d_call: NA
cdr3_nt: TGTGCCAGCAGCTTAGTGACTAGCGGGGGGGCGTTCGAGCAGTACTTC; cdr3_aa: CASSLVTSGGAFEQYF; clone_size: NA; j_call: TRBJ2-7; v_call: TRBV11-2; d_call: TRBD2
cdr3_nt: TGTGCCAGCAGCTTTGGGACTATAAGCAATGAGCAGTTCTTC; cdr3_aa: CASSFGTISNEQFF; clone_size: many; j_call: TRBJ2-1; v_call: TRBV7-2; d_call: TRBD2
cdr3_nt: TGTGCCAGTAGTATAGTCACCGGAGTGAGCTCCTACAATGAGCAGTTCTTC; cdr3_aa: CASSIVTGVSSYNEQFF; clone_size: NA; j_call: TRBJ2-1; v_call: TRBV19; d_call: NA